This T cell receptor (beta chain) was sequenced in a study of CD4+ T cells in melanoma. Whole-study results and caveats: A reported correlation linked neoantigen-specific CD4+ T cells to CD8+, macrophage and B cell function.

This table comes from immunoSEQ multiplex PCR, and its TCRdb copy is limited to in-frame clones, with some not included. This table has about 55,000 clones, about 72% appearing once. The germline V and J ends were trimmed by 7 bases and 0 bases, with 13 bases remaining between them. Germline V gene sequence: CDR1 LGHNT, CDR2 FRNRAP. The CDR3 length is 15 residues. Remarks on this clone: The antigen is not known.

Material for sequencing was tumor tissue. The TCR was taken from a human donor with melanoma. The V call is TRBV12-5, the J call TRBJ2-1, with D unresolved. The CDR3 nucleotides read TGTGCTAGTGAACTCGGTTGGGGCTCCTACAATGAGCAGTTCTTC. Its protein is CASELGWGSYNEQFF.